This is a list of T cell receptor beta chains from one sample in a study of post-analysis software for immune sequencing data. TCRdb re-analysed the PCR reads in MiXCR, keeping a single row per CDR3 protein. The data show approximately 460,000 distinct CDR3 sequences, roughly 45% seen once. The source material was blood. Receptor source: a girl between 10 and 17 years old with multiple sclerosis. The CDR3 runs from the conserved cysteine through the conserved F or W. A D gene is named only where the DNA matches it firmly. Clone sizes are given selectively: once, few, many, or a class where the clone is expanded.

v_call	d_call	clone_size	j_call	cdr3_aa	cdr3_nt
TRBV12-3/TRBV12-4	.	.	TRBJ1-6	CASSLEYRNSPLHF	TGTGCCAGCAGTTTAGAATACAGGAATTCACCCCTCCACTTT
TRBV7-6	TRBD2	.	TRBJ2-1	CASSPTSGRAGEQFF	TGTGCCAGCAGCCCGACTAGCGGGAGGGCTGGTGAGCAGTTCTTC
TRBV4-3	TRBD2	.	TRBJ2-1	CASSQEWAAGGWYNEQFF	TGCGCCAGCAGCCAAGAGTGGGCTGCGGGAGGATGGTACAATGAGCAGTTCTTC
TRBV9	TRBD2	.	TRBJ2-7	CASSFLAGGPYEQYF	TGTGCCAGCAGTTTTCTAGCGGGAGGACCCTACGAGCAGTACTTC
TRBV20-1	.	.	TRBJ2-7	CSAPGAATGDNEQYF	TGCAGTGCTCCTGGAGCGGCTACGGGCGACAACGAGCAGTACTTC
TRBV12-5	.	few	TRBJ1-6	CASPSRGAPYNSPLHF	TGTGCTAGTCCCTCGAGAGGGGCGCCCTATAATTCACCCCTCCACTTT
TRBV29-1	TRBD2	.	TRBJ2-1	CSVVGEAGGSSYNEQFF	TGCAGCGTTGTTGGGGAAGCGGGAGGGAGCTCCTACAATGAGCAGTTCTTC
TRBV27	TRBD1	.	TRBJ1-2	CASSFTTGSDGYTF	TGTGCCAGCAGTTTTACGACAGGGTCGGATGGCTACACCTTC
TRBV20-1	.	.	TRBJ1-5	CSARDYRAGSNQPQHF	TGCAGTGCTAGAGATTACCGGGCGGGTAGCAATCAGCCCCAGCATTTT
TRBV9	.	.	TRBJ2-6	CASRSYSGANVLTF	TGTGCCAGCAGATCTTACTCTGGGGCCAACGTCCTGACTTTC
TRBV9	.	.	TRBJ2-1	CASSVGAARLMRDEQFF	TGTGCCAGCAGCGTAGGAGCCGCCAGACTGATGAGAGATGAGCAGTTCTTC
TRBV20-1	TRBD2	.	TRBJ2-3	CSATSGGRGTDTQYF	TGCAGTGCTACTTCCGGCGGGAGGGGCACAGATACGCAGTATTTT
TRBV20-1	.	few	TRBJ2-5	CSWDRQETQYF	TGCAGTTGGGACCGCCAAGAGACCCAGTACTTC
TRBV14	TRBD1	few	TRBJ1-2	CASSQEELNRGGYTF	TGTGCCAGCAGCCAAGAAGAGCTCAACAGGGGTGGCTACACCTTC
TRBV12-3/TRBV12-4	.	.	TRBJ2-3	CASSLSWVGPPADTQYF	TGTGCCAGCAGTCTTAGCTGGGTGGGCCCACCGGCAGATACGCAGTATTTT
TRBV5-1	TRBD2	few	TRBJ2-1	CASSPGLLAENNEQFF	TGCGCCAGCAGCCCCGGCCTGCTAGCGGAGAACAATGAGCAGTTCTTC
TRBV6-5	TRBD2	few	TRBJ2-1	CASMGLESEQFF	TGTGCCAGCATGGGACTAGAGTCTGAGCAGTTCTTC
TRBV7-3	.	few	TRBJ2-3	CASSPLAQSTDTQYF	TGTGCCAGCAGCCCTCTAGCGCAGAGCACAGATACGCAGTATTTT
TRBV6-2/TRBV6-3	TRBD1	few	TRBJ2-7	CASRTGASTYEQYF	TGTGCCAGCAGGACAGGGGCCTCAACCTACGAGCAGTACTTC
TRBV12-3/TRBV12-4	TRBD2	.	TRBJ2-7	CDSSLAGVISYEQYF	TGTGACAGCAGTCTAGCGGGAGTTATCTCCTACGAGCAGTACTTC
TRBV20-1	TRBD1	few	TRBJ2-7	CSAEPQRTGPYEQYF	TGCAGTGCTGAACCCCAGCGGACAGGCCCCTACGAGCAGTACTTC
TRBV2	.	.	TRBJ2-3	CASILLADTQYF	TGTGCCAGCATCCTACTAGCAGATACGCAGTATTTT
TRBV20-1	.	.	TRBJ2-7	CSASNEYEQYF	TGCAGTGCTAGTAACGAGTACGAGCAGTACTTC
TRBV20-1	TRBD2	.	TRBJ2-3	CSAPPSGRDTQYF	TGCAGTGCTCCCCCTAGCGGGAGGGATACGCAGTATTTT
TRBV7-2	.	.	TRBJ2-1	CASSLDGSPYNEQFF	TGTGCCAGCAGCTTGGACGGGAGCCCCTACAATGAGCAGTTCTTC
TRBV7-2	.	.	TRBJ2-4	CASSPLTGNSIQYF	TGTGCCAGCAGCCCATTAACAGGGAACAGCATTCAGTACTTC
TRBV5-5	.	few	TRBJ1-5	CASSLWADSNQPQHF	TGTGCCAGCAGCTTGTGGGCAGATAGCAATCAGCCCCAGCATTTT
TRBV6-5	.	few	TRBJ2-7	CASSYSAGEDYEQYF	TGTGCCAGCAGTTACTCGGCAGGGGAAGACTACGAGCAGTACTTC
TRBV10-3	TRBD2	few	TRBJ2-7	CAISESGGIQQFGEQYF	TGTGCCATCAGTGAGTCGGGGGGGATTCAGCAGTTTGGCGAGCAGTACTTC
TRBV7-2	TRBD2	.	TRBJ2-1	CASSLAPTSGRGNEQFF	TGTGCCAGCAGCTTAGCGCCGACTAGCGGCAGGGGGAATGAGCAGTTCTTC
TRBV5-1	.	few	TRBJ2-1	CASSLSPLDSFNEQFF	TGCGCCAGCAGCTTATCCCCCCTGGACAGTTTCAATGAGCAGTTCTTC
TRBV7-3	TRBD2	.	TRBJ2-1	CASSLWRRAGVGNEQFF	TGTGCCAGCAGCTTATGGCGACGAGCGGGAGTTGGAAATGAGCAGTTCTTC
TRBV10-3	TRBD2	.	TRBJ2-1	CAIKNSGRALYNEQFF	TGTGCCATCAAGAATAGCGGGAGGGCCCTATACAATGAGCAGTTCTTC
TRBV3-1	.	.	TRBJ1-4	CASSQGQEKLFF	TGTGCCAGCAGCCAAGGACAGGAAAAACTGTTTTTT
TRBV14	.	.	TRBJ2-7	CASSQVKDPYNEQYF	TGTGCCAGCAGCCAAGTAAAGGACCCTTACAATGAGCAGTACTTC
TRBV4-2	.	.	TRBJ2-7	CASSQAYVSSYEQYF	TGTGCCAGCAGCCAAGCTTACGTGTCCTCCTACGAGCAGTACTTC